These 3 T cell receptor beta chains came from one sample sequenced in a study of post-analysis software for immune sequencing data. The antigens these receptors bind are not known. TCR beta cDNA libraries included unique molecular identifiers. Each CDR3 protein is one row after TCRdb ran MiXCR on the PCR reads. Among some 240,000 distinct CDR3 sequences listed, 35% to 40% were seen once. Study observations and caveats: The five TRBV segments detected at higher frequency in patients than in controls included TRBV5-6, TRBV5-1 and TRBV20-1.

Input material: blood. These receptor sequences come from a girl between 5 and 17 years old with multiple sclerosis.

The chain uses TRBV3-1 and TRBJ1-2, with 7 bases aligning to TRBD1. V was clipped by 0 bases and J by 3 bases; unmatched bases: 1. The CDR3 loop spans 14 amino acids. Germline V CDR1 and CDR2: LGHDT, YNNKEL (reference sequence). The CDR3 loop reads CASSQEGTDYGYTF. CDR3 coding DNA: TGTGCCAGCAGCCAAGAGGGGACAGACTATGGCTACACCTTC.

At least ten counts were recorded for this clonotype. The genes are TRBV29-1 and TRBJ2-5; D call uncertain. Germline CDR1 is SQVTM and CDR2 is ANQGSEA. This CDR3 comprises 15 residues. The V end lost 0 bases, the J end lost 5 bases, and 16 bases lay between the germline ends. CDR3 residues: CSVEDRAAFRETQYF. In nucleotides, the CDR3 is TGCAGCGTTGAAGATCGGGCGGCGTTCCGGGAGACCCAGTACTTC. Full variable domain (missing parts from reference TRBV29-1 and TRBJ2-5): SAVISQKPSRDICQRGTSLTIQCQVDSQVTMMFWYRQQPGQSLTLIATANQGSEATYESGFVIDKFPISRPNLTFSTLTVSNMSPEDSSIYLCSVEDRAAFRETQYFGPGTRLLVL.

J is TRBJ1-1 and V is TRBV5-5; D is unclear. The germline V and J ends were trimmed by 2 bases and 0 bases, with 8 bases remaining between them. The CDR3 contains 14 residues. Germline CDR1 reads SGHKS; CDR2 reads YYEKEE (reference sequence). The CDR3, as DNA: TGTGCCAGCAGCTTTTTGGGGTTGAACACTGAAGCTTTCTTT. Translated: CASSFLGLNTEAFF.